This TCR beta chain was identified during a study of early T cells in non-severe SARS-CoV-2 infection. TCRdb reprocessed the 5' RACE reads via MiXCR and lists one record per CDR3 protein. The table includes approximately 23,000 distinct CDR3 sequences, roughly 4.2% detected once. CDR3 length equals 13 residues. The germline gives CDR1 MNHEY, CDR2 SVGEGT. V was trimmed by 8 bases and J by 2 bases, leaving 12 bases between them. The source of this sequence is an adult who was a healthcare worker with PCR-confirmed SARS-CoV-2 infection or an uninfected control (not recorded which). This chain links TRBV6-2 or TRBV6-3 with TRBJ2-5; D remains ambiguous. Specimen: whole blood. In DNA, the CDR3 is TGTGCCAGCCGTGAAGTATTACAAGAGACCCAGTACTTC. Translation: CASREVLQETQYF.